Sequencing of this T cell receptor beta chain was carried out in a study of T cells in Graves' hyperthyroidism and ophthalmopathy. TCR beta CDR3 regions were amplified from RNA. A set of HTBI primers served as the primers for a first-round RT-PCR of the TCR CDR3. Each CDR3 protein is one row after TCRdb ran MiXCR on the multiplex PCR reads. The table lists 300,000 to 450,000 distinct CDR3 sequences, about 14% of them singletons. Germline V CDR1 and CDR2: SGHAT, FQNNGV. The CDR3 runs to 17 residues. Unmatched junction bases numbered 9, after V lost 5 bases and J lost 1 base. The table lists this clonotype with many counts.

The clonotype was recovered from a woman in her twenties or thirties with Graves' ophthalmopathy. Source material: blood. The chain employs TRBV11-2 and TRBJ2-5; the match to TRBD2 covers 11 bases. CDR3 in amino acids: CASSRFLAGGRQETQYF. CDR3 DNA: TGTGCCAGCAGCCGATTCCTAGCGGGGGGCCGCCAAGAGACCCAGTACTTC.